Sequencing of this TCR beta chain was carried out in a study of early T cells in non-severe SARS-CoV-2 infection. The wider study: Sequencing of unsorted whole blood was done on bulk RNA, leaving chains unpaired. Study-wide findings and caveats: Private and CD4 specificities were missed by VDJdb matching, which favored anti-spike CD8 responses.

V shed 5 bases and J shed 8 bases, with 18 bases lying between them. The CDR3 loop spans 14 amino acids. Germline CDR1 MNHEY, CDR2 SVGEGT. Tagging with unique molecular identifiers was applied to individual cDNA molecules. TCRdb reprocessed the 5' RACE reads via MiXCR and lists one record per CDR3 protein. The data show about 64,000 distinct CDR3 sequences, with roughly 21% seen just once and approximately 17% held by the top ten. This clonotype was seen ten or more times. Its specificity is not known. Here the sequenced sample was whole blood, taken at baseline. The clonotype originates from an adult who was a healthcare worker with PCR-confirmed SARS-CoV-2 infection or an uninfected control (not recorded which). This chain joins TRBV6-2 or TRBV6-3 and TRBJ1-2; no definite D call. CDR3 coding DNA: TGTGCCAGCAGTGACGTGGACTTCTCGGTCGGCTACACCTTC. It codes for CASSDVDFSVGYTF.